This paragraph reports one T cell receptor (beta chain). As yet, its antigen is unknown. This CDR3 is also generated by other DNA sequences in the sample. These data originate in a study of Ad26.COV2.S vaccination and SARS-CoV-2 variants. Study-wide findings and caveats: Reports say spike-specific CD8+ and CD4+ T cell responses covered substantial breadth after vaccination.

Assay used: immunoSEQ multiplex PCR; TCRdb lists only in-frame clones, some missing. Counted here are about 350,000 clones, about 90% occurring once; the ten biggest clones make up 3% to 4%. In germline, CDR1 is KGHSH, CDR2 LQKENI. After removal of 0 bases from V and 5 bases from J, the junction contained 3 bases not matched to a gene. The CDR3 has 15 amino acids. Sequences were derived from peripheral blood, sampled after recovery from COVID-19. The TCR comes from a human donor who had recovered from COVID-19. V and J are TRBV18 and TRBJ1-2, with 10 positions matching TRBD1. This CDR3 is CASSPPGQGFYGYTF. The CDR3 DNA reads TGTGCCAGCTCACCACCGGGACAGGGGTTTTATGGCTACACCTTC.